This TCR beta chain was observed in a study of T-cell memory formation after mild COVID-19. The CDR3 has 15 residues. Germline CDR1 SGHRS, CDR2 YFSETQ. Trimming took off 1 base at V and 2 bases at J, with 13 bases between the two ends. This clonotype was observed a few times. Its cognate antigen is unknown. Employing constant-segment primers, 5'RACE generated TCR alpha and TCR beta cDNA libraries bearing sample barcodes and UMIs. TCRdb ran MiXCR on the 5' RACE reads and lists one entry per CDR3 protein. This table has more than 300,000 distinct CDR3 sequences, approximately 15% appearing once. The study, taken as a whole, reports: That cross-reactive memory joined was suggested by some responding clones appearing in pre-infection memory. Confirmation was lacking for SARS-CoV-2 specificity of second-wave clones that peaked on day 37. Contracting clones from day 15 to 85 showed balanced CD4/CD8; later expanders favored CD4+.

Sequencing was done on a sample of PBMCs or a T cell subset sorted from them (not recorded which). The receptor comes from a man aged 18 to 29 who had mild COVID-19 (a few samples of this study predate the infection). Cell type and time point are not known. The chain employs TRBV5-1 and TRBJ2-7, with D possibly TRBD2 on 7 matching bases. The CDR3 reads CASSLFGGDTYEQYV. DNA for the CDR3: TGCGCCAGCAGCTTGTTTGGGGGGGACACCTACGAGCAGTACGTC.